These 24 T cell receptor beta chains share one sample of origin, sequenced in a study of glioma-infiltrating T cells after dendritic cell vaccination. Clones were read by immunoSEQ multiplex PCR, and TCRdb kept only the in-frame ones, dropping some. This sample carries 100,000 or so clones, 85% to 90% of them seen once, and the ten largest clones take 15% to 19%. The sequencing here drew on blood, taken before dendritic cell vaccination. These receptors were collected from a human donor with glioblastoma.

Written as DNA, the CDR3 is TGTGCCAGCAGTGAGGGAGCCGTCGGGACAGGGGTTCCCTACGAGCAGTACTTC. It encodes CASSEGAVGTGVPYEQYF. The chain employs TRBV2 and TRBJ2-7, with 10 bases lining up with TRBD1. The V segment lost 3 bases and the J segment 2 bases; nucleotides outside the gene matches: 13. The CDR3 runs to 18 residues. Germline V lookup: CDR1 SNHLY, CDR2 FYNNEI.

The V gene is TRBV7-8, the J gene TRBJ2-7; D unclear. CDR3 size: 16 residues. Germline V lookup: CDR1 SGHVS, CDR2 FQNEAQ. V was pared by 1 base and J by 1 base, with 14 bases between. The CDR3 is CASSLGVTNPSYEQYF. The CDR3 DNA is TGTGCCAGCAGCTTAGGTGTTACTAATCCTTCCTACGAGCAGTACTTC.

The CDR3 DNA reads TGTGCCACCAGCAGAGATGCAGGGAGGCAAGAGACCCAGTACTTC. It translates to CATSRDAGRQETQYF. The rearrangement links TRBV15 to TRBJ2-5; possibly TRBD2 for D (6 bases). CDR3 length: 15 amino acids. CDR1 and CDR2 (germline): LNHNV, YYDKDF (reference sequence). V was cut by 0 bases and J by 2 bases, with 10 bases left in between.

The CDR3 loop reads CASSLAEVAQPQHF. The CDR3 DNA is TGTGCCAGCAGCTTAGCGGAGGTGGCTCAGCCCCAGCATTTT. The chain couples TRBV7-8 to TRBJ1-5; D is uncertain. CDR1 is SGHVS and CDR2 is FQNEAQ in the germline V gene. This CDR3 has 14 amino acids. V was shortened by 0 bases and J by 6 bases, with 9 bases between the two germline ends.

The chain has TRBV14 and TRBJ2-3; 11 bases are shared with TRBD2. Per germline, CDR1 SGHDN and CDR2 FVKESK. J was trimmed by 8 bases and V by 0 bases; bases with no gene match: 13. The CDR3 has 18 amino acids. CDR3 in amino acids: CASSQEVLGPTSGTTQYF. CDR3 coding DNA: TGTGCCAGCAGCCAAGAAGTCCTGGGTCCGACTAGCGGGACTACGCAGTATTTT.

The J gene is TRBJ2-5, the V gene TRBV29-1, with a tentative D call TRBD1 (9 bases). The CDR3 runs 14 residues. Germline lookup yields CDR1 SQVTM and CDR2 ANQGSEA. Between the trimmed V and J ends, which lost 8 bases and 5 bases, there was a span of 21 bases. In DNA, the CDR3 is TGCAGCTCGGGGGGGACAGGGAAAGGGGAGACCCAGTACTTC. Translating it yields CSSGGTGKGETQYF.

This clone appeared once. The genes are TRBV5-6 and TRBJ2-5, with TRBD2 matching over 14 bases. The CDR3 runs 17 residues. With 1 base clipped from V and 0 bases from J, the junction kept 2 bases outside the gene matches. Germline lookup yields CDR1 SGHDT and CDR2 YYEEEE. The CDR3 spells CASSLRTSGGYQETQYF. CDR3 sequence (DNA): TGTGCCAGCAGCTTGCGGACTAGCGGGGGGTACCAAGAGACCCAGTACTTC.

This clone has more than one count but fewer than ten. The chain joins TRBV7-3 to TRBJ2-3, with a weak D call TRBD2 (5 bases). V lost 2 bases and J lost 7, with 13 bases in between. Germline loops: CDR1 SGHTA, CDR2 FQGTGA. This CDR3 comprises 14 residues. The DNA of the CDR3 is TGTGCCAGCAGCTTATCATGGACTGGATATACGCAGTATTTT. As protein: CASSLSWTGYTQYF.

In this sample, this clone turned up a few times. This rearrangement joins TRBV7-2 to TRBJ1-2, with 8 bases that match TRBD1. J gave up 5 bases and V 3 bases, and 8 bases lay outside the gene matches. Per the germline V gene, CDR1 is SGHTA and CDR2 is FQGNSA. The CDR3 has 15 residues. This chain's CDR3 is CASSFDRGALYGYTF. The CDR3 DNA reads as TGTGCCAGCAGCTTCGACAGGGGCGCTCTTTATGGCTACACCTTC. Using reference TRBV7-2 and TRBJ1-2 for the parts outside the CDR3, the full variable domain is GAGVSQSPSNKVTEKGKDVELRCDPISGHTALYWYRQSLGQGLEFLIYFQGNSAPDKSGLPSDRFSAERTGGSVSTLTIQRTQQEDSAVYLCASSFDRGALYGYTFGSGTRLTVV.

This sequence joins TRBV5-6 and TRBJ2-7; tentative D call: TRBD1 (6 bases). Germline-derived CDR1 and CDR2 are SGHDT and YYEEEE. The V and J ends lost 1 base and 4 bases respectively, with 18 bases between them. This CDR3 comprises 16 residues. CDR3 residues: CASSLTTGHSGYEQYF. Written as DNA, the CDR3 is TGTGCCAGCAGCTTGACCACAGGGCACTCGGGTTACGAGCAGTACTTC.

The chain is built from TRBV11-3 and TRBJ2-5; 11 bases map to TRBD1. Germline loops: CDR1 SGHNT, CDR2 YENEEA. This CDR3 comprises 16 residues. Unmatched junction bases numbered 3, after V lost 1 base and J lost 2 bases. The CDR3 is CASSLGDRGRQETQYF. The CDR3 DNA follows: TGTGCCAGCAGCTTAGGGGACAGGGGGAGGCAAGAGACCCAGTACTTC.

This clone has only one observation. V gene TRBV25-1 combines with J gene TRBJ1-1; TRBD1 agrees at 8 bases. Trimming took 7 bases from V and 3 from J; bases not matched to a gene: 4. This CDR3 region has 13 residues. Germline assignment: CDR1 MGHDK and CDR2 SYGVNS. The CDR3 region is CASNRQGYTEAFF. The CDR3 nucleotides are TGTGCCAGCAATAGACAGGGGTACACTGAAGCTTTCTTT.

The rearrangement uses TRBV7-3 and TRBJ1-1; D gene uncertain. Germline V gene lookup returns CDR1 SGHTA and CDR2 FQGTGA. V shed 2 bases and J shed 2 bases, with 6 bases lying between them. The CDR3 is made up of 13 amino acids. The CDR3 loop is CASSLGRNTEAFF. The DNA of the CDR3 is TGTGCCAGCAGCTTAGGTAGAAACACTGAAGCTTTCTTT.

DNA of the CDR3: TGTGCCAGCAGCTCGGGGACAGGGTATGGCAGCGAGCAGTACTTC. This translates into CASSSGTGYGSEQYF. V gene TRBV7-3 combines with J gene TRBJ2-7; 9 positions match TRBD1. J lost 6 bases, V lost 4 bases, and 10 bases had no gene match. The CDR3 covers 15 residues. CDR1 and CDR2 from the germline V gene are SGHTA and FQGTGA.

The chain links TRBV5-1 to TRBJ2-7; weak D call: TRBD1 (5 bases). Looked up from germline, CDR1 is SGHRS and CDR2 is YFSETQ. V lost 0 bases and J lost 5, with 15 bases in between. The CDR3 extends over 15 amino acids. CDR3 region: CASSLGLQGYNEQYF. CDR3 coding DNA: TGCGCCAGCAGCTTGGGACTTCAGGGATATAACGAGCAGTACTTC.

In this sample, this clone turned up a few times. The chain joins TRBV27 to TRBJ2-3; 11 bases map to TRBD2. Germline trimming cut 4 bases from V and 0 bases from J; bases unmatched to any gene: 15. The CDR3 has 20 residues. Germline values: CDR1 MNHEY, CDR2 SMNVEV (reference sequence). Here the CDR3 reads CASSSFANLAGGASTDTQYF. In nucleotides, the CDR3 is TGTGCCAGCAGTTCGTTTGCAAACTTAGCGGGAGGGGCTAGCACAGATACGCAGTATTTT.

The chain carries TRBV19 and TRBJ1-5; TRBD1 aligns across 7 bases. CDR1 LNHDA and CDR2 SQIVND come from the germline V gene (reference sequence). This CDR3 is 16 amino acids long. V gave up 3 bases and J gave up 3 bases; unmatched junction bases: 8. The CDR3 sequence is CASSMVAGGDNQPQHF. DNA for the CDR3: TGTGCCAGTAGTATGGTGGCAGGGGGAGACAATCAGCCCCAGCATTTT. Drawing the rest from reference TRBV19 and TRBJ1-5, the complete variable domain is DGGITQSPKYLFRKEGQNVTLSCEQNLNHDAMYWYRQDPGQGLRLIYYSQIVNDFQKGDIAEGYSVSREKKESFPLTVTSAQKNPTAFYLCASSMVAGGDNQPQHFGDGTRLSIL.

Written as DNA, the CDR3 is TGCGCCAGCAGTGAGTCGAGGGCAGGGGTCCCAAGTCCTTGGGGCACAGATACGCAGTATTTT. Its protein product is CASSESRAGVPSPWGTDTQYF. V and J are TRBV10-2 and TRBJ2-3; D is possibly TRBD1 (6 bases). Germline CDR1 WSHSY, CDR2 SAAADI. This CDR3 contains 21 residues. V was trimmed by 0 bases and J by 1 base, leaving 26 bases between them.

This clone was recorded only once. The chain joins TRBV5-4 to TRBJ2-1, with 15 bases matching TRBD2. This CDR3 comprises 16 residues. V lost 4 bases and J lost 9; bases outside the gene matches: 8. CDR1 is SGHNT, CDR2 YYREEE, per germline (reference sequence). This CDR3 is CASSRGLAGGSGEQFF. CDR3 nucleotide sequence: TGTGCCAGCAGCAGGGGACTAGCGGGGGGCAGTGGTGAGCAGTTCTTC.

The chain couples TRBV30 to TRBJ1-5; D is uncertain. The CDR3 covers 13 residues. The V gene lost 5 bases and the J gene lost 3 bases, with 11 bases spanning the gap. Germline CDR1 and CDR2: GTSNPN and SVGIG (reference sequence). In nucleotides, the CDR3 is TGTGCCTGGCGGGAACGGGTCAATCAGCCCCAGCATTTT. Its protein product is CAWRERVNQPQHF.

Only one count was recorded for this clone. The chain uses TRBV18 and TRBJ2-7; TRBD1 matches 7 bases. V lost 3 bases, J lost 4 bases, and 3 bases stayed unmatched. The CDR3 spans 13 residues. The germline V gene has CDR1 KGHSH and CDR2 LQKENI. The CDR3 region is CASSPTGAYEQYF. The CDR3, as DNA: TGTGCCAGCTCACCCACAGGGGCATACGAGCAGTACTTC. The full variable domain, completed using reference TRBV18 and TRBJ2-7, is NAGVMQNPRHLVRRRGQEARLRCSPMKGHSHVYWYRQLPEEGLKFMVYLQKENIIDESGMPKERFSAEFPKEGPSILRIQQVVRGDSAAYFCASSPTGAYEQYFGPGTRLTVT.

The CDR3 DNA sequence: TGTGCCAGCAGCTTTGAAGGACTAGCGGGAGGGTTCAGCACAGATACGCAGTATTTT. Translating it yields CASSFEGLAGGFSTDTQYF. The chain combines TRBV5-4 with TRBJ2-3; TRBD2 agrees at 15 bases. CDR3 length: 19 residues. Unmatched junction bases numbered 7, after V lost 2 bases and J lost 0 bases. Per the germline V gene, CDR1 is SGHNT and CDR2 is YYREEE (reference sequence).

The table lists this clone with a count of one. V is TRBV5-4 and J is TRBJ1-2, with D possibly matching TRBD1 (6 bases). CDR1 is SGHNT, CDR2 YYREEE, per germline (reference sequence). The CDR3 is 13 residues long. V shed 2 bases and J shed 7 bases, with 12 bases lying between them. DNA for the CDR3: TGTGCCAGCAGCTTACAGGGTACGGGTGGCTACACCTTC. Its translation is CASSLQGTGGYTF.

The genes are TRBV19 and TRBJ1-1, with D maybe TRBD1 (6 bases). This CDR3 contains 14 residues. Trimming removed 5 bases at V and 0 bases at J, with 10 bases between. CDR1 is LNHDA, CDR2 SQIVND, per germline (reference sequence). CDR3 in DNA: TGTGCCAGTAGTGTGACAGGCCTGAACACTGAAGCTTTCTTT. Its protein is CASSVTGLNTEAFF.